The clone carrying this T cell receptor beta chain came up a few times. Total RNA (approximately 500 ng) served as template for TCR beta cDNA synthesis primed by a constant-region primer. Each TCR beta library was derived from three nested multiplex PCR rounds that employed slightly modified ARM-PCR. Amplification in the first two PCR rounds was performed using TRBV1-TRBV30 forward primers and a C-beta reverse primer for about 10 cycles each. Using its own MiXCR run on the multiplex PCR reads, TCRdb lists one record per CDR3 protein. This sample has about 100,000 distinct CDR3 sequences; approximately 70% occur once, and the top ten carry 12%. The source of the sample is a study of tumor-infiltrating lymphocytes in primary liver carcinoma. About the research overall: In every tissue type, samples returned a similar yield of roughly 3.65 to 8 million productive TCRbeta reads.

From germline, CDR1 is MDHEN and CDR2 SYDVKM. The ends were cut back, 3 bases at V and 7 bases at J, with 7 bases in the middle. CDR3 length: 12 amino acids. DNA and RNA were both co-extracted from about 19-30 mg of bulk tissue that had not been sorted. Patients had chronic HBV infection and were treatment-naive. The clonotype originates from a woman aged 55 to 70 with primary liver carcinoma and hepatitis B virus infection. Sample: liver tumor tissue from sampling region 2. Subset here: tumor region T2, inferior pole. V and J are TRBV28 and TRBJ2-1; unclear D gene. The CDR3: CASSLFRNEQFF. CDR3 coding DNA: TGTGCCAGCAGTTTGTTCCGAAATGAGCAGTTCTTC. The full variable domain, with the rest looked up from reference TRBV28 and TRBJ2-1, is DVKVTQSSRYLVKRTGEKVFLECVQDMDHENMFWYRQDPGLGLRLIYFSYDVKMKEKGDIPEGYSVSREKKERFSLILESASTNQTSMYLCASSLFRNEQFFGPGTRLTVL.